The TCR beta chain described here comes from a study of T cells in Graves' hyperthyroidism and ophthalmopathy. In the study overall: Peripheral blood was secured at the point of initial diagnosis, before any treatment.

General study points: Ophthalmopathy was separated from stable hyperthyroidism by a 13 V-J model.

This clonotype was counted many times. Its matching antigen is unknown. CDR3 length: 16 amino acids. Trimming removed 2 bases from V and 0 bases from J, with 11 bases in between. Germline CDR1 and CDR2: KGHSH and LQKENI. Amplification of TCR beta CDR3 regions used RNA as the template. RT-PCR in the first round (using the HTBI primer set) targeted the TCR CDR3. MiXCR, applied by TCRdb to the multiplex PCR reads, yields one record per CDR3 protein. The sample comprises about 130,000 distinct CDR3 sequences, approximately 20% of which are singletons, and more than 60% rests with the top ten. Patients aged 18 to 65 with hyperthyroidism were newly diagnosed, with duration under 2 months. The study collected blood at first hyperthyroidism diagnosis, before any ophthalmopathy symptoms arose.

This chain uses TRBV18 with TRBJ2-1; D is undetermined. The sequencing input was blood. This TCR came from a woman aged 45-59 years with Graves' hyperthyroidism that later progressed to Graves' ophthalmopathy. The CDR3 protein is CASSPVTTFSYNEQFF. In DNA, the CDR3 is TGTGCCAGCTCACCAGTTACTACCTTCTCCTACAATGAGCAGTTCTTC.